These 4 T cell receptor beta chains came from one sample sequenced in a study of blood T cell repertoires in COVID-19. Clones were read by immunoSEQ multiplex PCR, and TCRdb kept only the in-frame ones, dropping some. The data show about 92,000 clones, 80% seen once. The sample taken for sequencing was peripheral blood. The source of these receptors is a woman of 80 years or more with active or convalescent COVID-19.

The genes are TRBV7-9 and TRBJ2-7, with 7 bases aligning to TRBD2. V lost 5 bases to trimming and J lost 3 bases; unmatched junction nucleotides: 10. Germline CDR1 reads SEHNR; CDR2 reads FQNEAQ (reference sequence). This CDR3 is built from 15 residues. CDR3 sequence reads: CASSHDPSGGYEQYF. The CDR3 DNA is TGTGCCAGCAGCCACGATCCTAGCGGCGGCTACGAGCAGTACTTC.

This sequence joins TRBV11-2 and TRBJ2-7; no clear D. The CDR3 has 14 amino acids. V was trimmed by 5 bases and J by 0 bases, leaving 11 bases between them. CDR1 is SGHAT and CDR2 is FQNNGV in the germline V gene. This chain's CDR3 is CASSPAAGSYEQYF. CDR3 bases: TGTGCCAGCAGCCCTGCCGCCGGCTCCTACGAGCAGTACTTC.

This chain links TRBV19 with TRBJ1-4; 8 positions agree with TRBD1. J was trimmed by 0 bases and V by 0 bases; bases with no gene match: 0. This CDR3 spans 16 amino acids. Germline V gene lookup returns CDR1 LNHDA and CDR2 SQIVND (reference sequence). The DNA for the CDR3 is TGTGCCAGTAGTATAGAGACAGGGGCAACTAATGAAAAACTGTTTTTT. It is translated as CASSIETGATNEKLFF.

CDR3 region: CASSFQGSEQYF. CDR3 nucleotide sequence: TGTGCCAGCAGCTTCCAGGGCTCCGAGCAGTACTTC. The chain carries TRBV11-2 and TRBJ2-7, with D possibly being TRBD1 (5 bases). The V gene's germline CDR1 is SGHAT and CDR2 FQNNGV. The CDR3 has 12 residues. V gave up 3 bases and J gave up 6 bases, with 9 bases separating them. The variable domain in full, with the rest retrieved from reference TRBV11-2 and TRBJ2-7, is EAGVAQSPRYKIIEKRQSVAFWCNPISGHATLYWYQQILGQGPKLLIQFQNNGVVDDSQLPKDRFSAERLKGVDSTLKIQPAKLEDSAVYLCASSFQGSEQYFGPGTRLTVT.